The 21 T cell receptor beta chains below come from one sample, sequenced in a study of T cell responses to AZD1222 COVID-19 vaccine. The repertoire was sequenced with immunoSEQ multiplex PCR; TCRdb's copy has only in-frame clones and lacks some. The profile shows 95,000 to 150,000 clones, around 92% of them singletons. The sequencing here drew on peripheral blood, taken on day 0 of AZD1222 vaccination. These TCRs come from an adult in good health.

The CDR3: CATDGGSYEQYF. CDR3 nucleotide sequence: TGTGCCACAGACGGAGGGTCCTACGAGCAGTACTTC. The V gene is TRBV9, the J gene TRBJ2-7, with TRBD2 as a possible D gene (6 bases). Germline CDR1 and CDR2: SGDLS and YYNGEE. This CDR3 contains 12 residues. V shed 9 bases and J shed 1 base, with 11 bases lying between them.

The chain links TRBV4-2 to TRBJ2-5; D is possibly TRBD2 (6 bases). Trimming cost V 1 base and J 5 bases, with 14 bases left between them. CDR3 length: 15 amino acids. Germline-derived CDR1 and CDR2 are LGHNA and YNFKEQ. The CDR3 nucleotides are TGTGCCAGCAGCCAAGGTAGCGGAGTAGGTGAGACCCAGTACTTC. This translates into CASSQGSGVGETQYF.

V usage is TRBV5-4 and J usage is TRBJ2-3, with 14 bases fitting TRBD2. V lost 2 bases and J lost 5; bases outside the gene matches: 4. Germline V gene lookup returns CDR1 SGHNT and CDR2 YYREEE (reference sequence). The CDR3 is 16 residues long. The CDR3 loop reads CASSFGLAGGEDTQYF. The CDR3 nucleotides are TGTGCCAGCAGCTTTGGACTAGCGGGAGGAGAAGATACGCAGTATTTT.

The chain employs TRBV28 and TRBJ1-2; 7 bases agree with TRBD1. V lost 2 bases to trimming and J lost 9 bases; unmatched junction nucleotides: 9. There are 14 residues in the CDR3. The germline gives CDR1 MDHEN, CDR2 SYDVKM. The CDR3 sequence is CASSLAEQGSRYTF. The DNA for the CDR3 is TGTGCCAGCAGTTTAGCCGAACAGGGGAGTCGCTACACCTTC.

The rearrangement links TRBV9 to TRBJ2-2; D is possibly TRBD1 (6 bases). The V gene's germline CDR1 is SGDLS and CDR2 YYNGEE. The CDR3 runs 16 residues. V lost 3 bases to trimming and J lost 4 bases, with 16 bases between them. The CDR3 spells CASSAQGTLGTGELFF. The CDR3 DNA reads as TGTGCCAGCAGCGCCCAGGGGACACTCGGCACCGGGGAGCTGTTTTTT.

The chain combines TRBV11-3 with TRBJ2-3; TRBD2 agrees at 13 bases. The CDR3 spans 16 residues. The junction had 4 bases not matched to a gene; V was cut back by 5 bases and J by 2 bases. CDR1 and CDR2 from the germline V gene are SGHNT and YENEEA. In nucleotides, the CDR3 is TGTGCCAGCAGCCCGGGACTAGCGGGGTCCACAGATACGCAGTATTTT. As protein: CASSPGLAGSTDTQYF.

The chain uses TRBV15 and TRBJ2-7, with D perhaps TRBD1 (6 bases). Trimming took 3 bases from V and 2 from J, leaving 11 bases between them. This CDR3 comprises 14 residues. CDR1 and CDR2 from the germline V gene are LNHNV and YYDKDF (reference sequence). The CDR3, as DNA: TGTGCCACCAGCAGCAGACAGGCGCCCTACGAGCAGTACTTC. Its translation is CATSSRQAPYEQYF.

V and J are TRBV4-2 and TRBJ2-7; possible D gene TRBD1, 7 bases. The CDR3 has 16 amino acids. Germline V lookup: CDR1 LGHNA, CDR2 YNFKEQ. Trimming took off 1 base at V and 2 bases at J, with 15 bases between the two ends. The DNA for the CDR3 is TGTGCCAGCAGCCAAGTTTGGAGGGACAGTCCCTACGAGCAGTACTTC. It yields the protein CASSQVWRDSPYEQYF.

The genes are TRBV18 and TRBJ1-3; D unresolved. V lost 3 bases to trimming and J lost 1 base, with 10 bases between them. The CDR3 is 15 residues long. Per the germline V gene, CDR1 is KGHSH and CDR2 is LQKENI. The CDR3 spells CASSPSWGSGNTIYF. The CDR3, as DNA: TGTGCCAGCTCACCTAGCTGGGGTTCTGGAAACACCATATATTTT. Full variable domain (rest looked up from reference TRBV18 and TRBJ1-3): NAGVMQNPRHLVRRRGQEARLRCSPMKGHSHVYWYRQLPEEGLKFMVYLQKENIIDESGMPKERFSAEFPKEGPSILRIQQVVRGDSAAYFCASSPSWGSGNTIYFGEGSWLTVV.

This chain uses TRBV27 with TRBJ2-1; the D is unclear. The CDR3 runs to 15 residues. The V end was cut by 5 bases, the J end by 4 bases, with 15 bases between. Germline CDR1 and CDR2: MNHEY and SMNVEV (reference sequence). CDR3 DNA: TGTGCCAGCAGTCTGGGCGCCGTACCTTACAATGAGCAGTTCTTC. This gives the protein CASSLGAVPYNEQFF.

The rearrangement joins TRBV28 to TRBJ2-6; 11 nucleotides line up with TRBD2. Germline CDR1 and CDR2: MDHEN and SYDVKM. J lost 3 bases, V lost 3 bases, and 13 bases had no gene match. This CDR3 is 20 amino acids long. For the CDR3, the DNA is TGTGCCAGCAGTTTTTTAGGGCTAGCGGGAGGATCATATGGGGCCAACGTCCTGACTTTC. Translation: CASSFLGLAGGSYGANVLTF.

The V and J genes are TRBV5-1 and TRBJ2-5; D perhaps matches TRBD2 (6 bases). The germline CDR1 and CDR2 sequences are SGHRS and YFSETQ. The length of the CDR3 is 15 residues. V was pared by 4 bases and J by 2 bases, with 15 bases between. CDR3 protein: CASSLGGEYQETQYF. The CDR3 DNA follows: TGCGCCAGCAGCCTCGGAGGGGAGTATCAAGAGACCCAGTACTTC. Variable domain in full (rest from reference TRBV5-1 and TRBJ2-5): KAGVTQTPRYLIKTRGQQVTLSCSPISGHRSVSWYQQTPGQGLQFLFEYFSETQRNKGNFPGRFSGRQFSNSRSEMNVSTLELGDSALYLCASSLGGEYQETQYFGPGTRLLVL.

J is TRBJ2-1 and V is TRBV19; D gene unclear. The V end lost 7 bases, the J end lost 5 bases, and 12 bases lay between the germline ends. The germline V gene encodes CDR1 LNHDA and CDR2 SQIVND (reference sequence). CDR3 length: 13 amino acids. This CDR3 reads CASNYPSDNEQFF. CDR3 nucleotide sequence: TGTGCCAGTAACTACCCCTCAGACAATGAGCAGTTCTTC.

The rearrangement links TRBV9 to TRBJ2-7, with TRBD2 matching 14 bases. Per germline, CDR1 SGDLS and CDR2 YYNGEE. This CDR3 is 18 amino acids long. V trimming: 2 bases; J trimming: 1 base; junction bases outside the gene matches: 8. The CDR3 loop is CASSVGLAGGQTSYEQYF. Here the CDR3 DNA reads TGTGCCAGCAGCGTCGGACTAGCGGGAGGACAAACATCCTACGAGCAGTACTTC.

This chain uses TRBV4-1 with TRBJ1-2; 10 nucleotides line up with TRBD1. There are 15 residues in the CDR3. Germline CDR1 MGHRA, CDR2 YSYEKL. With V trimmed by 1 base and J by 4 bases, 3 bases remained unmatched. The CDR3 DNA sequence: TGCGCCAGCAGCCAAGCTCGGGACAGGGGCTATGGCTACACCTTC. Amino acid sequence: CASSQARDRGYGYTF.

The CDR3 DNA is TGTGCCAGCAGTTGGCAAGGAAATCAGCCCCAGCATTTT. Its translation: CASSWQGNQPQHF. The V and J genes are TRBV6-5 and TRBJ1-5; D gene ambiguous. The CDR3 is 13 residues long. Trimming took 4 bases from V and 4 from J, leaving 8 bases between them. Germline assignment: CDR1 MNHEY and CDR2 SVGAGI.

This chain joins TRBV20-1 and TRBJ2-5; TRBD2 matches at 8 bases. CDR1 DFQATT and CDR2 SNEGSKA come from the germline V gene (reference sequence). The V and J ends lost 3 bases and 4 bases, in that order; junction bases with no gene match: 13. The CDR3 has 16 residues. The CDR3 loop is CSASISPGTSPETQYF. CDR3 sequence (DNA): TGCAGTGCTAGTATCTCACCCGGGACTAGTCCAGAGACCCAGTACTTC.

This clone has just one count. This chain links TRBV6-1 with TRBJ1-5; perhaps TRBD1 as D (6 bases). Trimming took 0 bases from V and 6 from J, leaving 18 bases between them. CDR3 length: 17 amino acids. Germline lookup yields CDR1 MNHNS and CDR2 SASEGT. The CDR3, as DNA: TGTGCCAGCAGTGAAGCTCCCGTGGCAGGGGTCGGTCAGCCCCAGCATTTT. Translating it yields CASSEAPVAGVGQPQHF.

The V and J genes are TRBV10-2 and TRBJ2-1, with no clear D. The V end lost 4 bases, the J end lost 10 bases, and 8 bases lay between the germline ends. Germline loops: CDR1 WSHSY, CDR2 SAAADI. The CDR3 loop spans 11 amino acids. The CDR3 DNA follows: TGCGCCAGCAGTGCACGAGAGGAGCAGTTCTTC. Translated, it gives CASSAREEQFF.

The V call is TRBV29-1, the J call TRBJ2-1; 7 nucleotides match TRBD2. Germline trimming cut 7 bases from V and 3 bases from J; bases unmatched to any gene: 12. Germline loops: CDR1 SQVTM, CDR2 ANQGSEA. The CDR3 runs to 15 residues. The CDR3 nucleotides read TGCAGCGCCGACTCGGGGGGAGCCGACTACAATGAGCAGTTCTTC. Its protein is CSADSGGADYNEQFF.

The chain employs TRBV18 and TRBJ1-1; no firm D call. In germline, CDR1 is KGHSH, CDR2 LQKENI. V lost 0 bases and J 1 base, leaving 6 bases between the germline ends. The CDR3 length is 14 residues. The CDR3 loop is CASSPPSANTEAFF. The CDR3 bases are TGTGCCAGCTCACCACCCTCGGCGAACACTGAAGCTTTCTTT.